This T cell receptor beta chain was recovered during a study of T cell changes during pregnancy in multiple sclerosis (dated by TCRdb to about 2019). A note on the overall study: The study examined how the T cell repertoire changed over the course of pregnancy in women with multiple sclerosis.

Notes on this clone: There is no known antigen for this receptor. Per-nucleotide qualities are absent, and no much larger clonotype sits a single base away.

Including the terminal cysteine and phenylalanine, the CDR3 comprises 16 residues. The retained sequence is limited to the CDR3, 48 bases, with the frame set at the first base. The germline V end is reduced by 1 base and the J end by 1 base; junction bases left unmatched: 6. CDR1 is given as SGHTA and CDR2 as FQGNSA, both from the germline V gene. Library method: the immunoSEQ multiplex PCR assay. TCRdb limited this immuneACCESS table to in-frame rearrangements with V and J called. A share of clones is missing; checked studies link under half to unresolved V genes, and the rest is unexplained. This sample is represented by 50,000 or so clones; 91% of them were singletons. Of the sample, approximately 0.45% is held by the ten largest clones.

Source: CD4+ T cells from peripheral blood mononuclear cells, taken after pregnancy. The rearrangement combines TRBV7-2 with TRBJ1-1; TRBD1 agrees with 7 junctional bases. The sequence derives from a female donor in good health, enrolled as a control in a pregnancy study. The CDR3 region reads CASSLDGGQWNTEAFF. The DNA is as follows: TGTGCCAGCAGCTTAGATGGGGGACAGTGGAACACTGAAGCTTTCTTT.